The clone carrying this T cell receptor beta chain was counted a few times. Its antigen is as yet unknown. This entry comes from a study of CD8 T cells in ankylosing spondylitis. Regarding the study as a whole: There were earlier reports of some motif variants in reactive arthritis synovial fluid and blood. Relatively scarce in peripheral blood, disease-linked clones were CD8+. The authors reported significant enrichment of disease-linked clones in matched ankylosing spondylitis synovial fluid.

Quantitative 5'-RACE with molecular barcodes generated TCR beta libraries. Using its own MiXCR run on the 5' RACE reads, TCRdb lists one record per CDR3 protein. Here the sample spans approximately 150,000 distinct CDR3 sequences, around a tenth being singletons. The CDR3 length is 14 residues. The germline CDR1 and CDR2 sequences are SGHDT and YYEEEE. V lost 0 bases and J lost 6, with 10 bases in between. Sequenced sample: blood, either unsorted or a sorted T cell fraction (not recorded which). This TCR was recovered from a female donor with ankylosing spondylitis or in good health (not recorded which). The rearrangement uses TRBV5-6 and TRBJ2-4; a weak D match, TRBD1 (6 bases). CDR3 DNA sequence: TGTGCCAGCAGCTTGGAACAGGGCGTAAACATTCAGTACTTC. This gives the protein CASSLEQGVNIQYF.